This TCR beta chain was sequenced in a study of blood T cells in healthy people across ages. Whole-study results and caveats: Comparison with aged donors showed that long-lived donors had more naive CD4+ cells and higher diversity. Naive T cell percentage showed a strong correlation with TCR beta diversity.

As regards this clonotype: Its target is unknown.

Through a sample-barcoded 5' primer and a J-beta primer mix, a second PCR was run for roughly 6 to 12 cycles. TCRdb ran MiXCR on the 5' RACE reads and lists one entry per CDR3 protein. The table records 450,000 to 700,000 distinct CDR3 sequences, roughly 29% of them present only once. The sequenced sample was blood. This TCR came from a woman between 65 and 79 years old in good health.

The chain's CDR3 is CASSQDPGQGNTGELFF. Written as DNA, the CDR3 is TGCGCCAGCAGCCAAGACCCGGGACAGGGCAACACCGGGGAGCTGTTTTTT. The chain employs TRBV4-3 and TRBJ2-2, with TRBD1 matching 9 bases. The CDR3 covers 17 residues. Germline V gene data show CDR1 as LGHNA and CDR2 as YSLEER. V lost 0 bases, J lost 2 bases, and 4 bases stayed unmatched.